This T cell receptor (beta chain) was sequenced in a study of Ad26.COV2.S vaccination and SARS-CoV-2 variants. Study-level results: Substantial breadth was reportedly displayed by spike-specific CD8+ and CD4+ T cell responses after vaccination. Assessments of TCR breadth and depth may have underestimated the total T cell responses. With respect to non-spike TCR breadth, vaccine and placebo recipients were similar.

Assay used: immunoSEQ multiplex PCR; TCRdb lists only in-frame clones, some missing. Here the sample spans nearly 95,000 clones, more than 65% being singletons. V gave up 0 bases and J gave up 6 bases, with 6 bases separating them. Germline lookup yields CDR1 LGHDT and CDR2 YNNKEL (reference sequence). CDR3 length: 13 amino acids. As regards this clone: Its antigen remains unidentified.

This clonotype was sampled from a human donor who had recovered from COVID-19. V and J are TRBV3-1 (or the pseudogene TRBV3-2) and TRBJ2-1; D uncertain. This sample comprised peripheral blood, obtained after recovery from COVID-19. Here the CDR3 DNA reads TGTGCCAGCAGCCAAGATCCGGCCAATGAGCAGTTCTTC. Protein: CASSQDPANEQFF.